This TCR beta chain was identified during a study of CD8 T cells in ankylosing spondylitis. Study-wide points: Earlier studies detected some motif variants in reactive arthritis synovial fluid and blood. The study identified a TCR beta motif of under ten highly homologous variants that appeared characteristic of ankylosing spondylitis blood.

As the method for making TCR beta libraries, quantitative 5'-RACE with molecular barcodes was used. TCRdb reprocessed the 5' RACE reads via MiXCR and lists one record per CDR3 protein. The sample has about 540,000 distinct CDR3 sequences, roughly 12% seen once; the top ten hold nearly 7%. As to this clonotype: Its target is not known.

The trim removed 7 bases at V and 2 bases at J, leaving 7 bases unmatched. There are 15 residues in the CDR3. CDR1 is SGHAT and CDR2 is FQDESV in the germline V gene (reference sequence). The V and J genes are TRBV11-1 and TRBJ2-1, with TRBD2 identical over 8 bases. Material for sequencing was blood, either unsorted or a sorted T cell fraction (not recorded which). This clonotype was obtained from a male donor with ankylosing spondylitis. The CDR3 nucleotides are TGTGCCAGCAAGTCTAGCGGGTATACCTACAATGAGCAGTTCTTC. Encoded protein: CASKSSGYTYNEQFF.